The entry below gives a single T cell receptor (beta chain) sequence along with its context. Antigen: not known. The data are from a study of T cell responses to AZD1222 COVID-19 vaccine. Study outcomes and limitations: Clonal diversity was possibly underestimated, and white British individuals and females predominated among donors.

Trimming removed 3 bases from V and 5 bases from J; junction bases left unmatched: 2. The CDR3 has 14 residues. The germline CDR1 and CDR2 sequences are LGHDT and YNNKEL (reference sequence). TCRdb's table, derived via immunoSEQ multiplex PCR, lists solely in-frame clones and lacks some. This sample has more than 95,000 clones, with around 89% found just once. The sequences come from peripheral blood, collected 28 days after the second AZD1222 dose. The V and J genes are TRBV3-1 (or the pseudogene TRBV3-2) and TRBJ2-2, with 8 bases identical to TRBD1. This clonotype originated in an adult who received the AZD1222 COVID-19 vaccine. CDR3 sequence: CASSQTGVTGELFF. CDR3 bases: TGTGCCAGCAGCCAGACAGGGGTGACCGGGGAGCTGTTTTTT.